One and the same sample provided the 5 T cell receptor beta chains below, sequenced in a study of CD8 T cells in Susac syndrome. An amount of RNA that ranged from roughly 0.45 to 1 ug was reverse transcribed with random hexamers. MiXCR, applied by TCRdb to the immunoSEQ multiplex PCR reads, yields one record per CDR3 protein. The data hold under 150,000 distinct CDR3 sequences, with about 95% observed a single time. The material sequenced was CD4+ T cells from PBMCs. The receptors were gathered from a human donor with Susac syndrome.

The chain is built from TRBV4-1 and TRBJ1-2; tentatively, D is TRBD1 (6 bases). Trimming took 0 bases from V and 5 from J, leaving 19 bases between them. This CDR3 is 17 amino acids long. The V gene's germline CDR1 is MGHRA and CDR2 YSYEKL. CDR3 DNA sequence: TGCGCCAGCAGCCAAGAGGGGGCTTTGACAGGAGTGTATGGCTACACCTTC. Amino acid sequence: CASSQEGALTGVYGYTF.

The chain couples TRBV19 to TRBJ1-1; D gene ambiguous. There are 14 residues in the CDR3. V lost 8 bases to trimming and J lost 5 bases, with 18 bases between them. Germline V CDR1 and CDR2: LNHDA, SQIVND (reference sequence). The CDR3 is CASWTGFKETEAFF. CDR3 nucleotide sequence: TGTGCCAGTTGGACGGGATTTAAGGAGACTGAAGCTTTCTTT.

The chain uses TRBV4-2 and TRBJ2-7; 12 bases map to TRBD2. The CDR3 runs to 16 residues. The junction had 5 bases not matched to a gene; V was cut back by 5 bases and J by 0 bases. Germline-derived CDR1 and CDR2 are LGHNA and YNFKEQ. The CDR3 protein is CASSAGLAGYSYEQYF. The CDR3, as DNA: TGTGCCAGCAGCGCGGGACTAGCGGGCTACTCCTACGAGCAGTACTTC.

The rearrangement joins TRBV5-1 to TRBJ1-5, with TRBD1 as a possible D gene (6 bases). The CDR3 has 14 residues. The germline CDR1 and CDR2 sequences are SGHRS and YFSETQ. The V end was cut by 3 bases, the J end by 8 bases, with 15 bases between. CDR3 DNA: TGCGCCAGCAGCTCCGGGGGGCAGGGCGAGCCCCAGCATTTT. Translated, it gives CASSSGGQGEPQHF.

This chain uses TRBV5-1 with TRBJ1-5; the D gene is possibly TRBD1 (5 bases). Germline V CDR1 and CDR2: SGHRS, YFSETQ. The CDR3 is 13 residues long. The ends were cut back, 0 bases at V and 5 bases at J, with 6 bases in the middle. In DNA form, the CDR3 reads TGCGCCAGCAGCTTGGAGGGGCATCAGCCCCAGCATTTT. It yields the protein CASSLEGHQPQHF.